This TCR beta chain was sequenced for a study of T cell clonality in common variable immunodeficiency. CDR3 length equals 17 residues. J was trimmed by 5 bases and V by 5 bases; bases with no gene match: 16. The germline V gene has CDR1 PRHDT and CDR2 FYEKMQ (reference sequence). CVID and control samples used equivalent genomic DNA input. Method: immunoSEQ multiplex PCR; TCRdb's copy keeps in-frame clones and lacks some. Observed in the sample are tens of thousands of clones, none of them singletons. This clone occurred many times. Its antigen is undetermined. The CDR3 extends 3 residues past the end of the read, so its final part is completed from the germline J gene. Study observations and caveats: Shared TCRbeta clones were fewer between CVID subjects than controls. Fewer deletions and N-nucleotide insertions were reportedly seen in common variable immunodeficiency TCR beta sequences.

This sequence originates from a person between 18 and 69 years old in good health. Sequenced input: peripheral blood mononuclear cells. The chain combines TRBV13 with TRBJ1-2, with 8 bases matching TRBD1. The covered CDR3 bases are TGTGCCAGCAGCCTAATGGGTCCAGGGGGCGTTTTGTATGGC. This translates into CASSLMGPGGVLYG. The full-length CDR3 reads as CASSLMGPGGVLYGYTF.